This TCR beta chain was sequenced in a study of blood T cell repertoires in COVID-19 (dated by TCRdb to the early 2020s). Some background on the complete study: Collaborator samples came from the United States, Italy and Spain and covered acute and convalescent phases of COVID-19. The prospective study material was composed of cDNA or gDNA derived from T cells, B-cell-depleted T cells, or PBMCs. Deeply sampled blood TCRbeta repertoires from subjects exposed to, actively infected with, or recovered from COVID-19 were included in the dataset. The repertoires were released in a freely available public database intended as a resource for research on the immune response to SARS-CoV-2. Samples were obtained from the ongoing ImmuneRACE study (first 160 participants) and from 1,000 to 1,500 subjects provided by 6 global collaborators. The sample metadata nearly always contained a de-identified subject ID, COVID-19 status, age in years and sex. HLA class I and class II types, where available, came from metadata supplied by the sample provider rather than from assay-based typing.

The immunoSEQ Assay, a bias-controlled multiplex PCR, was used to amplify TCRbeta CDR3 regions from genomic DNA. The source study handled its data this way. Within the assay, amplification of reference gene primers was used to estimate how many nucleated cells each sample contained. Sequence reads were collapsed and filtered to measure the absolute abundance of every unique TCRbeta CDR3 rearrangement. For each sample, productive Simpson clonality was calculated by taking the square root of Simpson's diversity index across productive rearrangements. TCRdb's version of the immuneACCESS table is confined to in-frame rearrangements and falls short of the full clone set. An unresolved V gene accounts for under half of the shortfall where checked; the remainder is of unknown origin. The V and J calls and clone size come from that table; D and trimming were worked out from the DNA. Present in this sample are some 98,000 clones, roughly 82% of which were seen just once. The top ten clonotypes cover around 9.9% of the sample.

Each collaborating institution followed its own protocols to collect whole blood in K2EDTA tubes. For TCRbeta analysis, collaborators shipped samples as frozen whole blood, isolated PBMCs, or DNA extracted from either of those sample types. With regard to this clone: Its antigen specificity is not known. Germline is not matched at one junction end, which may reflect a read error.

CDR1 WSHSY and CDR2 SAAADI were looked up in the germline V gene. There are 13 amino acids in the CDR3, from cysteine to phenylalanine inclusive. The entry retains the CDR3 DNA only, 39 bases that are in frame from base 1. Results the study describes overall, beyond this receptor: Clinical and demographic metadata were provided uncurated, with the amount varying by source and participant.

The V and J segments used are TRBV10-2 and TRBJ2-5; the D gene remains uncertain. Sequenced material: peripheral blood. This TCR derives from a man aged 70 or older with active or convalescent COVID-19. The DNA reads TGCGCCAGCCGCTTAGGCGGTCAAGCGACCCAGTACTTC. This encodes CASRLGGQATQYF.